Listed here are 10 T cell receptor beta chains from one sample, sequenced in a study of T cell changes during pregnancy in multiple sclerosis (dated by TCRdb to the late 2010s). The method was the immunoSEQ multiplex PCR assay. The clones in this table, taken by TCRdb from immuneACCESS, are in-frame only. Not every clone is retained; where verified, under half of the shortfall comes from an unresolved V gene, and the cause of the rest is unknown. For this sample the table gives some 60,000 clones, of which 70% to 90% were detected only once. Of the sample, about 0.38% falls within the top ten clones. The material sequenced was CD4+ T cells from peripheral blood mononuclear cells, taken in the third trimester of pregnancy. Source of these receptors: a female donor with multiple sclerosis, enrolled in a pregnancy study.

The chain carries TRBV7-9 and TRBJ1-3, with D unresolved. The CDR3 is 15 residues long. The germline V gene has CDR1 SEHNR and CDR2 FQNEAQ (reference sequence). Trimming took 0 bases from V and 0 from J, leaving 6 bases between them. The CDR3 loop is CASSLAGSSGNTIYF. In DNA, the CDR3 is TGTGCCAGCAGCTTAGCAGGGAGCTCTGGAAACACCATATATTTT.

The chain recombines TRBV30 with TRBJ1-2; 9 bases fit TRBD1. The junction had 2 bases not matched to a gene; V was cut back by 5 bases and J by 7 bases. CDR3 length: 11 residues. Per the germline V gene, CDR1 is GTSNPN and CDR2 is SVGIG (reference sequence). CDR3 nucleotides: TGTGCCTGGGGGACAGGGTTTGGCTACACCTTC. Encoded protein: CAWGTGFGYTF.

V usage is TRBV6-6 and J usage is TRBJ1-1, with D tentatively TRBD1 (5 bases). CDR1 and CDR2 from the germline V gene are MNHNY and SVGAGI (reference sequence). The ends were cut back, 2 bases at V and 4 bases at J, with 8 bases in the middle. CDR3 length equals 13 residues. The CDR3 sequence is CASSYGGGTEAFF. CDR3 coding DNA: TGTGCCAGCAGTTACGGGGGAGGCACTGAAGCTTTCTTT.

The gene calls are TRBV19 and TRBJ1-2; a weak D match, TRBD1 (5 bases). Germline V lookup: CDR1 LNHDA, CDR2 SQIVND (reference sequence). V was cut by 3 bases and J by 4 bases, with 18 bases left in between. The CDR3 totals 16 residues. The CDR3 here is CASSMSGLGRLYGYTF. CDR3 nucleotides: TGTGCCAGTAGTATGTCCGGGTTGGGGCGGCTCTATGGCTACACCTTC.

The genes are TRBV2 and TRBJ1-1, with 7 bases fitting TRBD1. The CDR3 loop spans 12 amino acids. Germline assignment: CDR1 SNHLY and CDR2 FYNNEI. Trimming cost V 3 bases and J 6 bases; bases outside gene matches: 1. Here the CDR3 DNA reads TGTGCCAGCAGTGAGCAGGGGGCTGAAGCTTTCTTT. This encodes CASSEQGAEAFF.

The chain uses TRBV6-5 and TRBJ2-3; the D gene is possibly TRBD2 (5 bases). The V and J ends lost 8 bases and 2 bases respectively, with 11 bases between them. The germline CDR1 and CDR2 sequences are MNHEY and SVGAGI. The length of the CDR3 is 13 residues. In DNA, the CDR3 is TGTGCCAGCGGAACGGGGTACACAGATACGCAGTATTTT. This translates into CASGTGYTDTQYF.

The chain joins TRBV6-5 to TRBJ2-7; D gene unclear. CDR1 is MNHEY and CDR2 is SVGAGI in the germline V gene. Trimming shortened V by 0 bases and J by 3 bases, and 15 bases separated the two germline ends. CDR3 length: 16 amino acids. Here the CDR3 reads CASSYSIGSKSYEQYF. As DNA, the CDR3 is TGTGCCAGCAGTTACTCGATCGGGTCTAAGAGCTACGAGCAGTACTTC.

This chain connects TRBV19 to TRBJ2-5, with 12 positions matching TRBD2. The V and J ends lost 5 bases and 0 bases, in that order; junction bases with no gene match: 4. Germline assignment: CDR1 LNHDA and CDR2 SQIVND (reference sequence). The CDR3 has 16 amino acids. The CDR3 loop is CASSSTSGGYQETQYF. DNA of the CDR3: TGTGCCAGTAGTTCGACTAGCGGGGGTTACCAAGAGACCCAGTACTTC.

This clone was seen a handful of times. This chain uses TRBV2 with TRBJ1-3; TRBD1 matches 9 bases. From germline, CDR1 is SNHLY and CDR2 FYNNEI. Trimming removed 4 bases from V and 1 base from J; junction bases left unmatched: 5. This CDR3 is built from 16 residues. CDR3 sequence reads: CASSGDRGGSGNTIYF. DNA for the CDR3: TGTGCCAGCAGTGGAGACAGGGGGGGATCTGGAAACACCATATATTTT. Together with reference TRBV2 and TRBJ1-3, the CDR3 gives the full variable domain: EPEVTQTPSHQVTQMGQEVILRCVPISNHLYFYWYRQILGQKVEFLVSFYNNEISEKSEIFDDQFSVERPDGSNFTLKIRSTKLEDSAMYFCASSGDRGGSGNTIYFGEGSWLTVV.

The gene calls are TRBV6-5 and TRBJ2-7; weak D call: TRBD1 (5 bases). This CDR3 is built from 15 residues. Germline CDR1 MNHEY, CDR2 SVGAGI. V lost 5 bases and J 3 bases, leaving 17 bases between the germline ends. The CDR3 is CASSKRTTADYEQYF. The CDR3 bases are TGTGCCAGCAGTAAAAGGACAACCGCGGACTACGAGCAGTACTTC.